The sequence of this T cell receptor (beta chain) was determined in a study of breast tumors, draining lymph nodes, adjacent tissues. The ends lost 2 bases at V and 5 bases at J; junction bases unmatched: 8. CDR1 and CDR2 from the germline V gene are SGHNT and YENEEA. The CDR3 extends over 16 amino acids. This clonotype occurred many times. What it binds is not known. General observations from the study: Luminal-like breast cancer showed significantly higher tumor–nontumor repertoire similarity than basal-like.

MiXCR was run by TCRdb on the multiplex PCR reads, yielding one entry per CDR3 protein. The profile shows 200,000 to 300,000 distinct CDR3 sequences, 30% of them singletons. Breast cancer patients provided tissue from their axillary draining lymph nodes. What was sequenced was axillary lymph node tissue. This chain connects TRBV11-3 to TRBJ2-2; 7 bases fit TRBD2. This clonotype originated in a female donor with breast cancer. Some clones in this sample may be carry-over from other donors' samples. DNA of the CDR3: TGTGCCAGCAGCTTATCCGGCGGGAGATTTACCGGGGAGCTGTTTTTT. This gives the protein CASSLSGGRFTGELFF.